A single count supports the clone carrying this TCR beta chain. The antigen is undetermined. This sample is drawn from a study of PD-1 blockade in classical Hodgkin lymphoma. Findings and limits, study-wide: Before treatment, complete responders showed about the same diversity as newly diagnosed patients. The study found that TCR diversity rose significantly by C4D1 in CD4+ but not CD8+ cells.

Sequenced by immunoSEQ multiplex PCR; TCRdb stores in-frame clones only, minus some. The data show about 64,000 clones, with roughly nine tenths seen just once and around a tenth held by the top ten. Indicated time point: cycle 4 day 1 (C4D1), after less than seven weeks of nivolumab. Each of the patients experienced relapse following autologous stem cell transplantation, and their brentuximab vedotin exposure differed. Germline CDR1 MNHNS, CDR2 SASEGT. This CDR3 contains 12 residues. The germline V and J ends were trimmed by 7 bases and 4 bases, with 10 bases remaining between them. The sequencing here drew on peripheral blood mononuclear cells (PBMCs), taken before the fourth cycle of nivolumab. This clonotype was obtained from a human donor with classical Hodgkin lymphoma. The chain is built from TRBV6-1 and TRBJ1-1; weak D call: TRBD1 (5 bases). The CDR3 loop is CASNSGSTEAFF. Here the CDR3 DNA reads TGTGCCAGCAATTCAGGGAGCACTGAAGCTTTCTTT.